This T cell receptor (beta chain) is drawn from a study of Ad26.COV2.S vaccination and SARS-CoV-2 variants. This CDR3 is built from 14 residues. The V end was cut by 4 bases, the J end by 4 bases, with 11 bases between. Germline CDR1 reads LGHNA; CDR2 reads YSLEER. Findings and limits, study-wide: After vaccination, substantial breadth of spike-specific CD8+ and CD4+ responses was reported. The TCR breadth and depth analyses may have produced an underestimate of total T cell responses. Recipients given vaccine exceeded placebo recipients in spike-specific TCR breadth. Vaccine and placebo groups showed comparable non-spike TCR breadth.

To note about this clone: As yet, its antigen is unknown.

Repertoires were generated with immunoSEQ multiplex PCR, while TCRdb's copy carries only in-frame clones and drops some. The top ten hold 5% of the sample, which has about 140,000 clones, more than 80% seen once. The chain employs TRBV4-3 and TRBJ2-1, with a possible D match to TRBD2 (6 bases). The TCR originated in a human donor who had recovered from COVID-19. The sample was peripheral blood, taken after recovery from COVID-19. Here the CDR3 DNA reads TGCGCCAGCAGCCTCGGGACTCCTTACAATGAGCAGTTCTTC. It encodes CASSLGTPYNEQFF.